This entry is about one T cell receptor (beta chain). The antigen remains unidentified. The germline CDR1 and CDR2 sequences are SGHNT and YYREEE (reference sequence). Trimming shortened V by 3 bases and J by 6 bases, and 19 bases separated the two germline ends. The CDR3 sequence is 16 residues long. Primers included in the PCR were 60 Vbeta and 13 Jbeta primers. The method was immunoSEQ multiplex PCR; TCRdb's version includes in-frame clones alone and lacks a portion of them. The data contain around 200,000 clones, less than 85% of them singletons. This entry comes from a study of cytomegalovirus exposure and HLA in healthy donors. Study observations and caveats: Earlier analysis looked at TCR beta V segments, and most were productive about 87% or about 30% of the time. On later analysis, the bulk of CMV-associated TCR beta chains appeared to be HLA-restricted. Analyzed later, association rates of TCRs varied across HLA loci, with DRB1 most and HLA-C fewest. Near-uniform donor sequencing depth was presumed by presence/absence analyses.

This TCR derives from a boy aged 10-17 years in good health and CMV-seronegative. The rearrangement links TRBV5-4 to TRBJ1-5; D uncertain. Sequencing was performed on PBMCs. The CDR3 reads CASSSSPGSSGQPQHF. DNA of the CDR3: TGTGCCAGCAGCTCTTCTCCTGGAAGTAGCGGTCAGCCCCAGCATTTT.